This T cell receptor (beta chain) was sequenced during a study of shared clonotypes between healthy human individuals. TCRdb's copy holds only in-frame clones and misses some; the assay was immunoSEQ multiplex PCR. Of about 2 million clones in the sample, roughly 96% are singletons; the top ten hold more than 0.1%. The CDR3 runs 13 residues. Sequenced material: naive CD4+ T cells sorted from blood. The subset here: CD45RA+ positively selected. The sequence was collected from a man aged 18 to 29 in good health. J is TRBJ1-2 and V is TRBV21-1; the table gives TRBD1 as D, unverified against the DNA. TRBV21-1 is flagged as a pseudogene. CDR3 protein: CASSDRGNYGYTF. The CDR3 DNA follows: TGTGCCAGCAGCGACAGGGGTAACTATGGCTACACCTTC.